What follows describes a single TCR beta chain. Its antigen is unknown. This entry belongs to a study of regulatory and conventional T cells in RAG deficiency. Points from the study as a whole: In Omenn syndrome, Treg and Tconv repertoires overlapped >85%.

The sorted conventional CD4+ T cells were CD25-low and CD127-high, with genomic DNA sequenced. Clones were sequenced by immunoSEQ multiplex PCR, and TCRdb holds only the in-frame ones, with some missing. The repertoire consists of about 46,000 clones, with 70% to 90% occurring once and the leading ten covering approximately 0.51%. This CDR3 is built from 15 residues. The same data also went into a second study, on regulatory T cells. This second study says: Amplification used 52 TRBV primers and 13 TRBJ primers.

This clonotype originated in a human donor in good health. The V and J genes are TRBV21-1 and TRBJ2-7. TRBV21-1 is listed as a pseudogene. The material sequenced was CD4+ effector T cells sorted from blood. Here the CDR3 DNA reads TGTGCCAGCAGTAATGGAGGGGGGCCTCACTACGAGCAGTACTTC. The encoded protein is CASSNGGGPHYEQYF.